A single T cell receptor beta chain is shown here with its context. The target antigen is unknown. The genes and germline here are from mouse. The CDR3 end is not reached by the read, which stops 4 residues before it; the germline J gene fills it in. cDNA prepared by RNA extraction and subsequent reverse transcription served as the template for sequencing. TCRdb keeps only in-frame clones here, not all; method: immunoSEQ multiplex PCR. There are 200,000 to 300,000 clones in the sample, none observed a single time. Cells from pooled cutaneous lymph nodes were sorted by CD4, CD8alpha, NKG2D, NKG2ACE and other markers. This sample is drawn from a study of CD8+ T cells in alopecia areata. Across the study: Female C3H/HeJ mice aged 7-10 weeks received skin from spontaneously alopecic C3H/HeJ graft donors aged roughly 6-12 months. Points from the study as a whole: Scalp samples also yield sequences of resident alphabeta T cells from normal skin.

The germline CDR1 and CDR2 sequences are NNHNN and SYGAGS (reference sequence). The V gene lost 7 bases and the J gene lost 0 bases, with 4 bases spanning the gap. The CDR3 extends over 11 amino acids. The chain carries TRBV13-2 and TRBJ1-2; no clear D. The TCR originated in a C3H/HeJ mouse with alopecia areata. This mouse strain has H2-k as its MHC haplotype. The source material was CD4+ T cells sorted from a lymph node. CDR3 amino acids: CASWSNSDYTF. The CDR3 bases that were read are TGTGCCAGCTGGTCAAACTCC.